The sequence of this T cell receptor (beta chain) was determined in a study of blood T cell repertoires in COVID-19. Some clones are missing from TCRdb's copy, which holds only in-frame ones; the method was immunoSEQ multiplex PCR. The table records a few hundred thousand clones, approximately 90% of them present only once. The germline V gene has CDR1 SGHDN and CDR2 FVKESK. The CDR3 loop spans 20 amino acids. V was clipped by 0 bases and J by 8 bases, with 31 bases between them. The sample comprised PBMCs or T cells enriched from blood (not recorded which). V gene TRBV14 combines with J gene TRBJ1-2; a possible D gene is TRBD1 (5 bases). This clonotype originated in a woman aged 25 to 39 who had recovered from COVID-19. The CDR3 loop is CASSQERGRGYGFEMNGYTF. The DNA of the CDR3 is TGTGCCAGCAGCCAAGAGCGGGGTAGGGGCTATGGTTTCGAAATGAACGGCTACACCTTC.